This TCR beta chain was sequenced during a study of read filtering for tumor transcriptome and immune sequencing. Study summary: Eight or nine patients were R-ISS I, more than 15 were R-ISS II, 6 or 7 were R-ISS III. RNA-seq yielded only about 80 to 1,400 TCR reads, IR-seq about 4 to 10.27 million.

From 400 to 450 ng of RNA, a library with molecular barcoded alpha/delta and beta/gamma adaptors was made. A single record per CDR3 protein comes from TCRdb applying MiXCR to the reads. The sample lists over 90,000 distinct CDR3 sequences; roughly 21% were seen once. Every patient had bone marrow sampled while the disease was active. The germline gives CDR1 SGHTA, CDR2 FQGNSA. The CDR3 totals 15 residues. V was pared by 4 bases and J by 0 bases, with 12 bases between. In this sample, this clonotype turned up many times. The antigen is not known. Study results and caveats: About 77% of IR-seq clonotypes had a single read, yet these held approximately 3.7% of reads.

The rearrangement joins TRBV7-2 to TRBJ1-1, with D possibly matching TRBD1 (6 bases). This clonotype originated in a donor at least 40 years old with multiple myeloma. Sequencing used a population of CD138-negative cells sorted from bone marrow. CDR3 sequence reads: CASSWGGRLNTEAFF. In DNA form, the CDR3 reads TGTGCCAGCAGCTGGGGGGGCAGACTGAACACTGAAGCTTTCTTT.